This TCR beta chain is drawn from a study of breast tumors, draining lymph nodes, adjacent tissues (dated by TCRdb to 2016 to 2018). Broadly, across the study: The study compared TCR beta repertoires across tumor, adjacent nontumor tissue and axillary lymph nodes from breast cancer patients. The study was designed to assess the relationships and possible T-cell exchange between tumor, surrounding tissue and draining lymph node repertoires in human breast cancer. Overall study outcomes, separate from this receptor: A scenario in which most tumor T cells derive from the lymph node and then expand within tumor tissue was judged to be consistent with the data. Tumor and nontumor tissue repertoires were found to be significantly more similar in luminal-like than in basal-like breast cancer. T-cell repertoire diversity in tumors was found to be lower than in lymph nodes but higher than in nontumor tissue, and preferential V and J gene usage was observed. The conclusion that tumor T cells originate in lymph nodes was framed as consistent with a hypothesis rather than directly demonstrated.

At the junction V is shortened by 1 base and J by 2 bases; bases outside the gene matches: 5. CDR1 MGHDK and CDR2 SYGVNS were looked up in the germline V gene. From its cysteine to its phenylalanine, the CDR3 spans 16 amino acids. Only the CDR3 part of the read is kept: 48 bases, read in frame from the first base. This sample was sequenced with an Illumina HiSeq 2000. TCR beta chain libraries were generated by multiplex PCR amplification. High-throughput sequencing was used to analyze the amplified TCR beta chain products. The public reads were reanalyzed by TCRdb: fastp trimming at Q25, MiXCR alignment, in-frame beta chains only. CDR3 protein sequences are deduplicated, and each keeps its most common genes and DNA. In this sample the table shows roughly 19,000 distinct CDR3 sequences, approximately 51% of which occur a single time. Less than 9.5% of the sample is taken by the ten largest. This clonotype is medium-sized (0.01 to 0.1%) in terms of sample share. The specificity of this receptor is unknown. Within one base of it there is no much larger clone, and no base qualities were kept.

The sequenced sample was breast tumor tissue. The source is a female donor with breast cancer. Some clones in this sample may be carry-over from other donors' samples. The chain is made from TRBV25-1 and TRBJ1-2; TRBD1 aligns with 9 central bases. The bases are TGTGCCAGCAGTGAATCGGGGACAGGGCTAAACTATGGCTACACCTTC. It is translated as CASSESGTGLNYGYTF.